In its sample, the clone carrying this T cell receptor beta chain was seen a few times. Its cognate antigen is unknown. This sample was included in a study of identical twins. Study outcomes and limitations: Cord blood beta clonotypes present at high abundance carried fewer insertions; no such pattern appeared in memory repertoires. Twin sharing of out-of-frame TCR alpha was underestimated by models in monozygotic pairs.

In TCRdb, the 5' RACE reads were re-called with MiXCR into one record per CDR3 protein. The sample records 520,000 or so distinct CDR3 sequences, roughly a fifth being singletons. The CDR3 is made up of 15 amino acids. Germline V gives CDR1 SQVTM, CDR2 ANQGSEA. Trimming at V came to 4 bases and at J to 5 bases, leaving 12 bases not matched to a gene. These data were likewise used in another study, on T cells expressing NK-cell markers.

The chain employs TRBV29-1 and TRBJ1-1; 8 bases map to TRBD1. The receptor was isolated from a woman aged 18-29 years in good health. The sample was CD4+ T cells sorted from blood. DNA of the CDR3: TGCAGCGTTGTTGTCCAGGGGGCTAGGAGTACTGAAGCTTTCTTT. This encodes CSVVVQGARSTEAFF.